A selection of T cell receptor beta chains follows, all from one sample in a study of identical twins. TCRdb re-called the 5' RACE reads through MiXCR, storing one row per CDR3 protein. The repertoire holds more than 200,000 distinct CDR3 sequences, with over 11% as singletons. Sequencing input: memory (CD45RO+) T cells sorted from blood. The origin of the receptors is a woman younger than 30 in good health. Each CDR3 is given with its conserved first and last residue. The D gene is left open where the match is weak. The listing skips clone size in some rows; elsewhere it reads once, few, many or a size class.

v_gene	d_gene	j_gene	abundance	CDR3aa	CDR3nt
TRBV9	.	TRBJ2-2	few	CASRLSATNTGELFF	TGTGCCAGCAGGTTGAGCGCCACGAACACCGGGGAGCTGTTTTTT
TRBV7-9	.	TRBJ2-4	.	CASSSPATDLAKNIQYF	TGTGCCAGCAGCTCCCCGGCGACAGACCTAGCCAAAAACATTCAGTACTTC
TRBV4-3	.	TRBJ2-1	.	CASSQDGGRSNEQFF	TGCGCCAGCAGCCAAGATGGGGGCAGATCTAATGAGCAGTTCTTC
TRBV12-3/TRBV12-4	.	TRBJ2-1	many	CASSLAREQFF	TGTGCCAGCAGTTTAGCTAGAGAGCAGTTCTTC
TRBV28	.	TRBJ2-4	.	CASSSASHLAKNIQYF	TGTGCCAGCAGTTCTGCCAGTCATCTAGCCAAAAACATTCAGTACTTC
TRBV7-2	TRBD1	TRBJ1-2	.	CASSFPTGEDGYTF	TGTGCCAGCAGCTTTCCGACAGGGGAGGATGGCTACACCTTC
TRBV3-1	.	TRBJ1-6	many	CASSQTVAPGSPLHF	TGTGCCAGCAGCCAAACAGTCGCCCCGGGCTCACCCCTCCACTTT
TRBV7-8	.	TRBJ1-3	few	CASSLAQGAGNTIYF	TGTGCCAGCAGCTTAGCTCAGGGAGCGGGAAACACCATATATTTT
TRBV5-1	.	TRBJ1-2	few	CASSLAGVEQDYGYTF	TGCGCCAGCAGCTTGGCCGGAGTGGAGCAGGACTATGGCTACACCTTC
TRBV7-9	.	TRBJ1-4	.	CASSLGLPNEKLFF	TGTGCCAGCAGCTTGGGACTCCCCAATGAAAAACTGTTTTTT
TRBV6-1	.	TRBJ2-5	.	CASRPIQGETQYF	TGTGCCAGCAGACCTATACAGGGAGAGACCCAGTACTTC
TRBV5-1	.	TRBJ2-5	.	CASSFWRVTLQETQYF	TGCGCCAGCAGCTTTTGGCGCGTAACTCTCCAAGAGACCCAGTACTTC
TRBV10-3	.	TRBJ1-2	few	CATQEFAYYGYTF	TGTGCCACCCAGGAATTCGCGTACTATGGCTACACCTTC
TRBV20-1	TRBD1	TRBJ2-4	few	CSAPPRDRGLAGKNIQYF	TGCAGTGCCCCCCCGAGGGACAGGGGACTTGCAGGCAAAAACATTCAGTACTTC
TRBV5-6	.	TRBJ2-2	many	CASSLGPSTGELFF	TGTGCCAGCAGCTTGGGCCCCTCCACCGGGGAGCTGTTTTTT
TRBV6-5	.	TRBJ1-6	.	CASSYSGRTNSPLHF	TGTGCCAGCAGTTACTCCGGACGGACAAATTCACCCCTCCACTTT
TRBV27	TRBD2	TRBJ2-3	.	CASSSVGLASADTQYF	TGTGCCAGCAGTTCAGTCGGACTAGCAAGCGCAGATACGCAGTATTTT
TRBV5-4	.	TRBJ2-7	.	CASSPLAGTPSYEQYF	TGTGCCAGCAGCCCCCTGGCTGGGACACCCTCCTACGAGCAGTACTTC
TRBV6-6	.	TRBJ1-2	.	CASRPGVDYGYTF	TGTGCCAGCAGGCCAGGGGTCGACTATGGCTACACCTTC
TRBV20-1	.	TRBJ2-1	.	CSAREGAGSYNEQFF	TGCAGTGCTAGAGAGGGGGCTGGATCCTACAATGAGCAGTTCTTC
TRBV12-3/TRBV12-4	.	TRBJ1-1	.	CASNGAGGTEAFF	TGTGCCAGCAACGGTGCCGGGGGCACTGAAGCTTTCTTT
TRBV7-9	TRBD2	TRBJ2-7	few	CASSLLTSGAGEQYF	TGTGCCAGCAGCCTCCTTACTAGCGGTGCGGGGGAGCAGTACTTC
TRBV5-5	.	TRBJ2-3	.	CASSLYGNPTDTQYF	TGTGCCAGCAGCTTGTACGGCAACCCCACAGATACGCAGTATTTT
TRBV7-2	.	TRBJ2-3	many	CASSLQGMDTQYF	TGTGCCAGCAGCTTACAGGGGATGGATACGCAGTATTTT
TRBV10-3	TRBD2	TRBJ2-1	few	CAISGLAGSSYNEQFF	TGTGCCATCAGTGGTTTAGCGGGAAGCTCCTACAATGAGCAGTTCTTC
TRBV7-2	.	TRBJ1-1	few	CASSLESGRPNTEAFF	TGTGCCAGCAGCTTAGAGTCAGGGCGCCCTAACACTGAAGCTTTCTTT
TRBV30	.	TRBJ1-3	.	CAWSGNAGNTIYF	TGTGCCTGGAGTGGAAACGCTGGAAACACCATATATTTT
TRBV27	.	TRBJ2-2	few	CASSFFPTRRTGELFF	TGTGCCAGCAGTTTTTTCCCAACCCGGAGGACCGGGGAGCTGTTTTTT
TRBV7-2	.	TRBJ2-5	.	CASSPRASLGETQYF	TGTGCCAGCAGCCCCCGGGCTTCACTCGGAGAGACCCAGTACTTC
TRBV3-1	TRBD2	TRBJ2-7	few	CASSHSAGLLNRYEQYF	TGTGCCAGCAGTCATTCAGCGGGATTACTGAACAGGTACGAGCAGTACTTC
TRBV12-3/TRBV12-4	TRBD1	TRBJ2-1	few	CATRQGAVEQFF	TGTGCCACACGACAGGGGGCGGTTGAGCAGTTCTTC
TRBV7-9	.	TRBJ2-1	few	CASSLGAAGFNEQFF	TGTGCCAGCAGCTTAGGGGCGGCGGGGTTCAATGAGCAGTTCTTC
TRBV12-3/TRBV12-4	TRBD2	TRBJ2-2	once	CASAWGGGGPNTGELFF	TGTGCCAGCGCCTGGGGCGGCGGGGGGCCGAACACCGGGGAGCTGTTTTTT
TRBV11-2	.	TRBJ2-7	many	CASSLEGGPSTEQYF	TGTGCCAGCAGCTTAGAGGGTGGGCCGTCTACCGAGCAGTACTTC
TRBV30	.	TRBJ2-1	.	CAWSGQGNEQFF	TGTGCCTGGAGTGGGCAGGGGAATGAGCAGTTCTTC
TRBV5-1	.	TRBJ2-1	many	CASSSAGDYNEQFF	TGCGCCAGCTCATCTGCGGGTGACTACAATGAGCAGTTCTTC
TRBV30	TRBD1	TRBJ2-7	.	CAWSADRGDWDEQYF	TGTGCCTGGAGTGCGGACAGGGGGGATTGGGACGAGCAGTACTTC
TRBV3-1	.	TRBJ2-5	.	CASSLLQGTQYF	TGTGCCAGCAGTTTACTACAAGGGACCCAGTACTTC
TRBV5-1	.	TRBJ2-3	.	CASSSPDLAGIMDTQYF	TGCGCCAGCAGCTCCCCCGACTTGGCGGGGATTATGGATACGCAGTATTTT
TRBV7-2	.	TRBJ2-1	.	CASSLQFRGRTFF	TGTGCCAGCAGCTTACAGTTTAGGGGGAGGACTTTCTTC
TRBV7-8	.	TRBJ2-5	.	CASRTGPGETQYF	TGTGCCAGCAGGACGGGCCCCGGAGAGACCCAGTACTTC
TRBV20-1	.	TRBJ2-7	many	CSARDWGSSNYEQYF	TGCAGTGCTAGAGATTGGGGGTCTTCAAACTACGAGCAGTACTTC
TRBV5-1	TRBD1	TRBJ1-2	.	CASSSGTGLNGYGYTF	TGCGCCAGCAGCTCCGGGACAGGCCTTAACGGCTATGGCTACACCTTC